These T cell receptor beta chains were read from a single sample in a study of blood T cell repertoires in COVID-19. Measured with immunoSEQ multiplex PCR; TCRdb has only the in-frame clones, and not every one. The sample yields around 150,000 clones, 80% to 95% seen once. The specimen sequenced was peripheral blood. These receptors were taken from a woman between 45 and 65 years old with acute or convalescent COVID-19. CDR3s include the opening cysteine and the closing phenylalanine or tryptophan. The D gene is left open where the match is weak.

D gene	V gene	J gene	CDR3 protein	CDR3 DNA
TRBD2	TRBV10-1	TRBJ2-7	CASSESPPTSGRAEQYF	TGCGCCAGCAGTGAGTCTCCGCCGACTAGCGGGAGGGCCGAGCAGTACTTC
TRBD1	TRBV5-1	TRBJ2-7	CASSLGQGPSEQYF	TGCGCCAGCAGCTTAGGACAGGGACCCAGCGAGCAGTACTTC
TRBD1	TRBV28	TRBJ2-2	CASRGQAVGTGELFF	TGTGCCAGCAGGGGACAGGCCGTAGGCACCGGGGAGCTGTTTTTT
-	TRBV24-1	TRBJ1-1	CATSGAANTEAFF	TGTGCCACCAGCGGCGCGGCGAACACTGAAGCTTTCTTT
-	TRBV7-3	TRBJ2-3	CASSSGQLYGDTQYF	TGTGCCAGCAGCTCGGGACAACTGTATGGAGATACGCAGTATTTT
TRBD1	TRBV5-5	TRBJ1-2	CASSIDRGRNYGYTF	TGTGCCAGCAGCATCGACAGGGGACGTAACTATGGCTACACCTTC
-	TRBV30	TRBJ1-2	CAWKQDHNYGYTF	TGTGCCTGGAAACAGGACCATAACTATGGCTACACCTTC
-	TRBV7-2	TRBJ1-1	CASSLVVESEAFF	TGTGCCAGCAGCTTAGTTGTAGAATCTGAAGCTTTCTTT
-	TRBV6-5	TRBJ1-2	CASSNYLEVTSGYTF	TGTGCCAGCAGCAACTATCTGGAAGTAACCAGTGGCTACACCTTC
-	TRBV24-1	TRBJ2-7	CATGFSNEQYF	TGTGCCACCGGCTTTTCGAACGAGCAGTACTTC
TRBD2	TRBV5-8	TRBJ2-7	CASSLVGRLAEPYEQYF	TGTGCCAGCAGCTTGGTGGGGAGACTAGCGGAACCCTACGAGCAGTACTTC
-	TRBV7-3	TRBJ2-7	CASSLGPPEEQYF	TGTGCCAGCAGCTTAGGGCCCCCCGAAGAGCAGTACTTC